This T cell receptor (beta chain) is from a study of blood T cell repertoires in COVID-19. Deletions cut 0 bases from V and 4 bases from J, with 16 bases between. Germline assignment: CDR1 SGHNT and CDR2 YYREEE (reference sequence). The CDR3 has 16 amino acids. Per the authors' pipeline: For nucleated cells, counts were estimated from reference gene primer amplification. Profiled with immunoSEQ multiplex PCR; TCRdb holds only in-frame clones, not every one. V and J calls and clone size are those listed in that table; D and trimming were worked out from the DNA. The sample has around 71,000 clones, roughly 83% seen once; the top ten hold 25% to 30%.

Input material: peripheral blood. The clonotype originates from a man aged 65 to 85 with acute or convalescent COVID-19. This chain connects TRBV5-4 to TRBJ1-1; unclear D gene. The DNA for the CDR3 is TGTGCCAGCAGCTTGGATCTTGTCGGCAGAGGCACTGAAGCTTTCTTT. Translated: CASSLDLVGRGTEAFF.